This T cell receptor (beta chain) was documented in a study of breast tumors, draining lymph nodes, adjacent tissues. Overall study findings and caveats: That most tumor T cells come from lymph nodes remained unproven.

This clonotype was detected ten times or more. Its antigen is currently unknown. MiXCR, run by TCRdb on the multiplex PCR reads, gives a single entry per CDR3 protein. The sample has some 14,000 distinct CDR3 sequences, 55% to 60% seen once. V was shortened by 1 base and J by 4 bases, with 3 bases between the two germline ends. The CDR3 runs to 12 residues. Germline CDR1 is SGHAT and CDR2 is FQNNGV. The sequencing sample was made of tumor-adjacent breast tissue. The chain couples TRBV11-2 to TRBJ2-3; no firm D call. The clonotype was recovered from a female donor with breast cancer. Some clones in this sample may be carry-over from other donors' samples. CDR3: CASSLVSDTQYF. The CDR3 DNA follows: TGTGCCAGCAGCTTAGTCTCAGATACGCAGTATTTT. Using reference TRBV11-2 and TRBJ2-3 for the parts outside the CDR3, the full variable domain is EAGVAQSPRYKIIEKRQSVAFWCNPISGHATLYWYQQILGQGPKLLIQFQNNGVVDDSQLPKDRFSAERLKGVDSTLKIQPAKLEDSAVYLCASSLVSDTQYFGPGTRLTVL.